This T cell receptor beta chain appears in the sequencing data of a study of T cell responses to AZD1222 COVID-19 vaccine. Overall study findings and caveats: CD4 TCRs associated with vaccination spanned spike, dominating at 160-218 and 743-854. Repertoire collection took place solely once the T cell response had peaked.

The table came from immunoSEQ multiplex PCR; TCRdb's copy has only in-frame clones and leaves some out. The table has more than 85,000 clones, approximately 91% seen once. Trimming pared 5 bases from V and 5 bases from J, leaving 15 bases between. This CDR3 has 14 amino acids. The germline V gene has CDR1 SEHNR and CDR2 FQNEAQ (reference sequence). About this clone itself: What it binds is unknown.

The material sequenced was peripheral blood, taken on day 0 of AZD1222 vaccination. This TCR was recovered from an adult in good health. V gene TRBV7-9 combines with J gene TRBJ1-1; D uncertain. This CDR3 reads CASSPSRGETEAFF. CDR3 nucleotides: TGTGCCAGCAGCCCCTCACGTGGGGAAACTGAAGCTTTCTTT.